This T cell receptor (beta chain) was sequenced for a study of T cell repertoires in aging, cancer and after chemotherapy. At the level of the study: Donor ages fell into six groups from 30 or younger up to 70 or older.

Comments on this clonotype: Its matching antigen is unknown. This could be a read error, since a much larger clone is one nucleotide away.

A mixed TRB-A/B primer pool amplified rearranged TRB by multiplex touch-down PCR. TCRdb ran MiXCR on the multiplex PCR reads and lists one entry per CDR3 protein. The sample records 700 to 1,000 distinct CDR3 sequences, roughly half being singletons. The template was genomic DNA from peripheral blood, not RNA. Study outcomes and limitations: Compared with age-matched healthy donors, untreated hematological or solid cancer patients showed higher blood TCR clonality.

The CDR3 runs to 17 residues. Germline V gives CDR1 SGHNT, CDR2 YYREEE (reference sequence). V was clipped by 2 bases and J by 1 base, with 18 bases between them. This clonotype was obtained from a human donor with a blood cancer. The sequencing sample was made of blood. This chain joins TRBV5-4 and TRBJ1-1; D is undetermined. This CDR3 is CASSLRYGGFENTEAFF. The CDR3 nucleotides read TGTGCCAGCAGCTTAAGATACGGTGGGTTTGAGAACACTGAAGCTTTCTTT.